This TCR beta chain appears in the sequencing data of a study of cytomegalovirus exposure and HLA in healthy donors. Findings and limits, study-wide: In a later analysis, TCR beta V- and J-gene trimming showed a link to a missense DCLRE1C variant. Available immune exposure information was restricted to CMV serostatus only.

In the PCR, 60 Vbeta and 13 Jbeta primers were used. Clones were sequenced by immunoSEQ multiplex PCR, and TCRdb holds only the in-frame ones, with some missing. The sample totals roughly 77,000 clones. As to this clone: Its specificity is not known.

The source is a female donor in good health and CMV-seropositive. Sequences were obtained from PBMCs.

CDR3 DNA sequence: TGCGCCAGCAGGACGGGGCGGGGGACTGCAACAGATACGCAGTATTTT. Translating it yields CASRTGRGTATDTQYF. V and J are TRBV10-2 and TRBJ2-3; 7 bases are a match to TRBD2. With V trimmed by 6 bases and J by 3 bases, 12 bases remained unmatched. CDR3 length: 16 amino acids. The germline CDR1 and CDR2 sequences are WSHSY and SAAADI.